The clone carrying this TCR beta chain was seen ten or more times. Unique molecular identifiers were incorporated during preparation of the TCRbeta library. TCRdb reanalysed the PCR reads using MiXCR and keeps one entry per CDR3 protein. The data contain approximately 500,000 distinct CDR3 sequences, over 9.5% of them singletons. The data are from a study of T-cell reconstitution after alpha-beta-depleted transplantation in children. This CDR3 has 15 amino acids. Trimming took 5 bases from V and 6 from J; bases not matched to a gene: 10. Germline values: CDR1 SEHNR, CDR2 FQNEAQ (reference sequence). This chain uses TRBV7-9 with TRBJ2-7; 10 nucleotides line up with TRBD1. The TCR originated in a child aged 2 to 15 with inherited bone marrow failure, due to receive a stem cell transplant. Sequencing used PBMCs, obtained before TCRalphabeta/CD19-depleted stem cell transplant. This CDR3 reads CASSQGWGQGIEQYF. In DNA form, the CDR3 reads TGTGCCAGCAGCCAGGGGTGGGGACAGGGGATCGAGCAGTACTTC.